The 23 T cell receptor beta chains in this list originate from one sample, sequenced in a study of T cell responses to AZD1222 COVID-19 vaccine (dated by TCRdb to the early 2020s). The time point label on this specimen signifies: about 28 days (+/-7) after the second vaccine dose. Receptor amplification or capture employed the immunoSEQ multiplex PCR assay. In its TCRdb copy, this immuneACCESS table keeps in-frame sequences only and misses some clones. Where compared with another copy, unresolved V genes explain less than half of these, and the others have no known cause. This sample is represented by about 31,000 clones; more than 75% of them were singletons. Less than 15% of the sample lies in the top ten. Sequencing used peripheral blood, obtained 28 days after the second AZD1222 dose. The receptor source for this set is an adult who received the AZD1222 COVID-19 vaccine.

V usage is TRBV9 and J usage is TRBJ1-2; D not certain. The CDR3 sequence is 13 residues long. The germline V and J ends were trimmed by 4 bases and 3 bases, with 10 bases remaining between them. Looked up from germline, CDR1 is SGDLS and CDR2 is YYNGEE. DNA for the CDR3: TGTGCCAGCAGCCTCAATACCCACTATGGCTACACCTTC. This codes for CASSLNTHYGYTF.

V gene TRBV7-3 combines with J gene TRBJ2-3; possibly TRBD2 for D (6 bases). Trimming pared 4 bases from V and 2 bases from J, leaving 13 bases between. This CDR3 is built from 15 residues. Germline V gene lookup returns CDR1 SGHTA and CDR2 FQGTGA. The chain's CDR3 is CASSSTGLNTDTQYF. The CDR3 coding sequence is TGTGCCAGCAGCTCCACGGGACTGAACACAGATACGCAGTATTTT.

V usage is TRBV6-5 and J usage is TRBJ2-7, with a tentative D call TRBD1 (6 bases). There are 12 residues in the CDR3. Trimming cost V 6 bases and J 4 bases, with 10 bases left between them. CDR1 and CDR2 from the germline V gene are MNHEY and SVGAGI. The DNA of the CDR3 is TGTGCCAGCAGACCCGACAGGTACGAGCAGTACTTC. This translates into CASRPDRYEQYF.

CDR3 DNA sequence: TGTGCCAGCAGCTTAGGTCAGGGGGCCGGTGAAGCTTTCTTT. This sequence encodes CASSLGQGAGEAFF. The chain uses TRBV7-3 and TRBJ1-1; 8 positions match TRBD1. The CDR3 is 14 amino acids. After removal of 2 bases from V and 7 bases from J, the junction contained 6 bases not matched to a gene. Germline V gene sequence: CDR1 SGHTA, CDR2 FQGTGA.

The chain couples TRBV10-3 to TRBJ1-6; D is unresolved. Per the germline V gene, CDR1 is ENHRY and CDR2 is SYGVKD. V lost 8 bases and J lost 7, with 9 bases in between. The CDR3 runs 12 residues. As DNA, the CDR3 is TGTGCCATCGGTTGGGAGAATTCACCCCTCCACTTT. It codes for CAIGWENSPLHF.

The chain uses TRBV7-9 and TRBJ1-2, with a possible D match to TRBD1 (5 bases). Germline CDR1 SEHNR, CDR2 FQNEAQ (reference sequence). CDR3 size: 14 residues. Deletions cut 1 base from V and 4 bases from J, with 10 bases between. The CDR3 bases are TGTGCCAGCAGCTTAGGAGGGGTCCTCTATGGCTACACCTTC. Its protein product is CASSLGGVLYGYTF. The full variable domain, rest sourced from reference TRBV7-9 and TRBJ1-2, is DTGVSQNPRHKITKRGQNVTFRCDPISEHNRLYWYRQTLGQGPEFLTYFQNEAQLEKSRLLSDRFSAERPKGSFSTLEIQRTEQGDSAMYLCASSLGGVLYGYTFGSGTRLTVV.

This clone was observed once. This rearrangement joins TRBV2 to TRBJ2-7; 7 positions agree with TRBD2. V dropped 5 bases and J dropped 0; count of bases not matched to a gene: 1. The CDR3 is 13 residues long. Germline V gene lookup returns CDR1 SNHLY and CDR2 FYNNEI. The CDR3 DNA sequence: TGTGCCAGCAGTAGGGACTACTCCTACGAGCAGTACTTC. It codes for CASSRDYSYEQYF.

The rearrangement joins TRBV3-1 (or the pseudogene TRBV3-2) to TRBJ2-5; D may be TRBD1 or TRBD2 (5 bases each). The CDR3 spans 14 residues. Germline CDR1 is LGHDT and CDR2 is YNNKEL (reference sequence). Trimming removed 1 base from V and 4 bases from J, with 10 bases in between. The DNA for the CDR3 is TGTGCCAGCAGCCAAGGAGGGGCTGGAGAGACCCAGTACTTC. Its translation: CASSQGGAGETQYF.

The J gene is TRBJ1-4, the V gene TRBV7-9; D gene unclear. In germline, CDR1 is SEHNR, CDR2 FQNEAQ (reference sequence). The V end lost 2 bases, the J end lost 5 bases, and 6 bases lay between the germline ends. This CDR3 is 13 amino acids long. The CDR3, as DNA: TGTGCCAGCAGCTTAACTGGGAATGAAAAACTGTTTTTT. This encodes CASSLTGNEKLFF.

The chain employs TRBV12-5 and TRBJ2-7; TRBD2 is a possible D gene (6 bases). The CDR3 totals 15 residues. From germline, CDR1 is LGHNT and CDR2 FRNRAP. Trimming cost V 6 bases and J 0 bases, with 15 bases left between them. The CDR3 loop reads CASGPGLPSSYEQYF. As DNA, the CDR3 is TGTGCTAGTGGACCGGGACTTCCTAGCTCCTACGAGCAGTACTTC.

Only one count was recorded for this clone. V usage is TRBV6-2 or TRBV6-3 and J usage is TRBJ1-6, with D possibly matching TRBD1 (6 bases). The CDR3 loop spans 15 amino acids. Germline V CDR1 and CDR2: MNHEY, SVGEGT. V was pared by 2 bases and J by 6 bases, with 11 bases between. CDR3 amino acids: CASSYRVQGNSPLHF. DNA for the CDR3: TGTGCCAGCAGTTACCGAGTACAGGGTAATTCACCCCTCCACTTT.

The J gene is TRBJ1-5, the V gene TRBV18; TRBD1 aligns across 10 bases. Germline lookup yields CDR1 KGHSH and CDR2 LQKENI. There are 15 residues in the CDR3. Trimming took 5 bases from V and 7 from J; bases not matched to a gene: 8. The CDR3 sequence: CASSLGQGSGQPQHF. The CDR3 nucleotides read TGTGCCAGCTCATTGGGACAGGGGTCGGGACAGCCCCAGCATTTT.

The chain joins TRBV28 to TRBJ2-4, with 9 bases identical to TRBD1. The CDR3 consists of 13 residues. Germline lookup yields CDR1 MDHEN and CDR2 SYDVKM. The trim removed 3 bases at V and 6 bases at J, leaving 0 bases unmatched. For the CDR3, the DNA is TGTGCCAGCAGTTTGACAGGGGGAAACATTCAGTACTTC. Its translation is CASSLTGGNIQYF.

The chain employs TRBV10-2 and TRBJ1-5; maybe TRBD1 (6 bases). V was trimmed by 0 bases and J by 7 bases, leaving 10 bases between them. This CDR3 is 14 amino acids long. CDR1 WSHSY and CDR2 SAAADI come from the germline V gene. In nucleotides, the CDR3 is TGCGCCAGCAGTGAGTCAGGGGGACGACAGCCCCAGCATTTT. Its translation: CASSESGGRQPQHF.

The chain is built from TRBV7-6 and TRBJ2-2; D remains ambiguous. The CDR3 sequence is 13 residues long. Germline V gene lookup returns CDR1 SGHVS and CDR2 FNYEAQ. Trimming shortened V by 0 bases and J by 6 bases, and 5 bases separated the two germline ends. The CDR3 is CASSLARAGELFF. CDR3 in DNA: TGTGCCAGCAGCTTAGCAAGAGCCGGGGAGCTGTTTTTT.

Here the CDR3 reads CASSAGTSGGSLFF. The CDR3 DNA sequence: TGCGCCAGCAGTGCCGGGACTAGCGGGGGTTCCCTGTTTTTT. The chain uses TRBV5-1 and TRBJ2-2; 14 bases are a match to TRBD2. Germline values: CDR1 SGHRS, CDR2 YFSETQ. V shed 5 bases, J shed 14 bases, and the junction held 8 bases outside the gene matches. This CDR3 comprises 14 residues. The full variable domain, in which reference TRBV5-1 and TRBJ2-2 provide the parts outside the CDR3, is KAGVTQTPRYLIKTRGQQVTLSCSPISGHRSVSWYQQTPGQGLQFLFEYFSETQRNKGNFPGRFSGRQFSNSRSEMNVSTLELGDSALYLCASSAGTSGGSLFFGEGSRLTVL.

The chain links TRBV11-2 to TRBJ1-1; D is unclear. The CDR3 is made up of 13 amino acids. V lost 5 bases to trimming and J lost 5 bases, with 12 bases between them. CDR1 and CDR2 from the germline V gene are SGHAT and FQNNGV. CDR3 loop: CASSPRVGTEAFF. Written as DNA, the CDR3 is TGTGCCAGCAGCCCCCGGGTGGGAACTGAAGCTTTCTTT.

The V gene is TRBV7-9, the J gene TRBJ1-3; D is unclear. V lost 1 base, J lost 0 bases, and 4 bases lay in between. Germline CDR1 and CDR2: SEHNR and FQNEAQ (reference sequence). This CDR3 region has 14 residues. The CDR3 region has the DNA TGTGCCAGCAGCTTAGTCAGCTCTGGAAACACCATATATTTT. Translating gives CASSLVSSGNTIYF.

This clone is a singleton in its sample. The chain employs TRBV19 and TRBJ1-3; D not resolved. The CDR3 length is 15 residues. Trimming removed 7 bases at V and 1 base at J, with 14 bases between. Germline values: CDR1 LNHDA, CDR2 SQIVND (reference sequence). CDR3 region: CASMEFGQSGNTIYF. CDR3 in DNA: TGTGCCAGTATGGAGTTCGGGCAATCTGGAAACACCATATATTTT.

This clone was recorded only once. V is TRBV5-5 and J is TRBJ2-6; D is perhaps TRBD1 (5 bases). The CDR3 contains 17 residues. V was trimmed by 0 bases and J by 1 base, leaving 11 bases between them. Germline lookup yields CDR1 SGHKS and CDR2 YYEKEE (reference sequence). As DNA, the CDR3 is TGTGCCAGCAGCTTGGTGTTGCAGGGATCTGGGGCCAACGTCCTGACTTTC. The encoded protein is CASSLVLQGSGANVLTF.

This clone was recorded once. This sequence joins TRBV5-1 and TRBJ1-6; D gene uncertain. Trimming left V 0 bases short and J 6 bases short, with 4 bases between. Germline CDR1 SGHRS, CDR2 YFSETQ. CDR3 length: 13 residues. CDR3: CASSLDPNSPLHF. As DNA, the CDR3 is TGCGCCAGCAGCTTGGATCCTAATTCACCCCTCCACTTT.

V gene TRBV10-1 combines with J gene TRBJ2-5, with a tentative D call TRBD2 (7 bases). Trimming took off 4 bases at V and 1 base at J, with 19 bases between the two ends. Looked up from germline, CDR1 is WNHNN and CDR2 is SYGVQD (reference sequence). There are 17 residues in the CDR3. The CDR3 region is CASSGTRGGQSQETQYF. The CDR3 DNA reads as TGCGCCAGCAGTGGGACTAGAGGGGGGCAGTCCCAAGAGACCCAGTACTTC.

The rearrangement joins TRBV9 to TRBJ2-3; the match to TRBD1 covers 7 bases. Germline V CDR1 and CDR2: SGDLS, YYNGEE. This CDR3 comprises 15 residues. The trim removed 0 bases at V and 3 bases at J, leaving 4 bases unmatched. This chain's CDR3 is CASSVEGARTDTQYF. The CDR3 DNA reads TGTGCCAGCAGCGTAGAGGGGGCGAGAACAGATACGCAGTATTTT.